Following are 24 T cell receptor beta chains from one sample sequenced in a study of cytomegalovirus exposure and HLA in healthy donors (dated by TCRdb to 2017 to 2019). Library prep was done by the immunoSEQ multiplex PCR assay. A mixture of 60 forward primers for TCR Vbeta segments and 13 reverse primers for TCR Jbeta segments was used in the multiplex PCR. The table comes from immuneACCESS by way of TCRdb, which keeps in-frame sequences with V and J called. Part of the clones is missing from these tables; in studies checked, under half for an unresolved V gene and the rest for unknown reasons. This sample holds 210,000 or so clones; around 83% were observed only once. The ten largest clones add up to 0.2% to 0.25% of the sample. The sequenced material came from PBMCs. Source of these receptors: a girl under 10 years old in good health and CMV-seronegative.

As to this clone: Other DNA sequences within the sample encode an identical CDR3. DNA for the CDR3: TGTGCCAGCAGCTCGGGACAGGGGGGCTATGGCTACACCTTC. It yields the protein CASSSGQGGYGYTF. This chain uses TRBV9 with TRBJ1-2; 11 nucleotides line up with TRBD1. With V trimmed by 4 bases and J by 4 bases, 3 bases remained unmatched. Germline CDR1 reads SGDLS; CDR2 reads YYNGEE. This CDR3 has 14 residues.

This chain uses TRBV5-4 with TRBJ2-1; 8 positions agree with TRBD2. Germline V lookup: CDR1 SGHNT, CDR2 YYREEE (reference sequence). The CDR3 consists of 16 residues. J was trimmed by 7 bases and V by 7 bases; bases with no gene match: 16. The CDR3 protein is CASALIQGGGSNEQFF. CDR3 sequence (DNA): TGTGCCAGCGCGCTAATCCAGGGCGGGGGGTCTAATGAGCAGTTCTTC.

The rearrangement links TRBV30 to TRBJ2-2; 7 bases line up with TRBD2. In germline, CDR1 is GTSNPN, CDR2 SVGIG (reference sequence). CDR3 length equals 14 residues. J lost 9 bases, V lost 5 bases, and 12 bases had no gene match. In nucleotides, the CDR3 is TGTGCCTGGGTCTCAGGGAGCGGGAATAGGGAGCTGTTTTTT. Amino acids: CAWVSGSGNRELFF. The whole variable domain, remainder taken from reference TRBV30 and TRBJ2-2, is SQTIHQWPATLVQPVGSPLSLECTVEGTSNPNLYWYRQAAGRGLQLLFYSVGIGQISSEVPQNLSASRPQDRQFILSSKKLLLSDSGFYLCAWVSGSGNRELFFGEGSRLTVL.

The rearrangement links TRBV15 to TRBJ2-7, with a possible D match to TRBD2 (5 bases). Trimming stripped 0 bases from V and 0 bases from J, with 15 bases between. CDR3 length equals 17 residues. Germline CDR1 and CDR2: LNHNV and YYDKDF (reference sequence). CDR3 sequence reads: CATSRDKKRTYSYEQYF. CDR3 DNA: TGTGCCACCAGCAGAGATAAAAAGCGGACCTACTCCTACGAGCAGTACTTC.

This rearrangement joins TRBV13 to TRBJ2-5; the D is unclear. Per the germline V gene, CDR1 is PRHDT and CDR2 is FYEKMQ (reference sequence). The CDR3 extends over 14 amino acids. Trimming pared 0 bases from V and 5 bases from J, leaving 10 bases between. CDR3 nucleotide sequence: TGTGCCAGCAGCTTAGGCCGAGTGCGGGAGACCCAGTACTTC. It codes for CASSLGRVRETQYF.

DNA for the CDR3: TGTGCCAGCAGCCCCGCGGGGGGTAACTATGGCTACACCTTC. This gives the protein CASSPAGGNYGYTF. J is TRBJ1-2 and V is TRBV11-2; a possible D gene is TRBD1 (5 bases). CDR3 length: 14 residues. V lost 5 bases to trimming and J lost 1 base, with 11 bases between them. Germline CDR1 reads SGHAT; CDR2 reads FQNNGV.

The gene calls are TRBV7-2 and TRBJ1-6, with D possibly being TRBD1 (6 bases). Germline values: CDR1 SGHTA, CDR2 FQGNSA. Deletions cut 6 bases from V and 8 bases from J, with 17 bases between. The CDR3 runs to 15 residues. DNA for the CDR3: TGTGCCAGCAGTCTCTACAGGGCCGTTGATTCACCCCTCCACTTT. It is translated as CASSLYRAVDSPLHF.

The chain has TRBV6-1 and TRBJ2-7, with 7 bases identical to TRBD1. The trim removed 6 bases at V and 0 bases at J, leaving 2 bases unmatched. The CDR3 sequence is 13 residues long. CDR1 MNHNS and CDR2 SASEGT come from the germline V gene. The CDR3 nucleotides read TGTGCCAGCAGCGGGACAGTCTCCTACGAGCAGTACTTC. This translates into CASSGTVSYEQYF.

The chain carries TRBV11-2 and TRBJ1-6; 10 bases align to TRBD1. The junction had 4 bases not matched to a gene; V was cut back by 4 bases and J by 10 bases. CDR1 and CDR2 from the germline V gene are SGHAT and FQNNGV. This CDR3 is built from 14 residues. The CDR3 loop is CASSWTGGGSPLHF. As DNA, the CDR3 is TGTGCCAGCAGCTGGACAGGGGGGGGATCACCCCTCCACTTT. The full variable domain, in which reference TRBV11-2 and TRBJ1-6 provide the parts outside the CDR3, is EAGVAQSPRYKIIEKRQSVAFWCNPISGHATLYWYQQILGQGPKLLIQFQNNGVVDDSQLPKDRFSAERLKGVDSTLKIQPAKLEDSAVYLCASSWTGGGSPLHFGNGTRLTVT.

Here the CDR3 reads CASSPSRTEAFF. CDR3 nucleotide sequence: TGTGCCAGCTCACCTAGTCGCACTGAAGCTTTCTTT. The genes are TRBV18 and TRBJ1-1; no definite D call. The germline V gene encodes CDR1 KGHSH and CDR2 LQKENI. Trimming stripped 3 bases from V and 4 bases from J, with 6 bases between. This CDR3 comprises 12 residues.

This chain joins TRBV25-1 and TRBJ1-4, with TRBD1 matching over 8 bases. Germline lookup yields CDR1 MGHDK and CDR2 SYGVNS. This CDR3 has 16 amino acids. J was trimmed by 5 bases and V by 3 bases; bases with no gene match: 8. The DNA of the CDR3 is TGTGCCAGCAGTGACCCCTTAGACAGGGGAAATGAAAAACTGTTTTTT. It codes for CASSDPLDRGNEKLFF.

This clone was seen a few times. The V and J genes are TRBV2 and TRBJ1-3; D may be TRBD1 (5 bases). Germline values: CDR1 SNHLY, CDR2 FYNNEI. CDR3 size: 16 residues. V was cut by 4 bases and J by 0 bases, with 13 bases left in between. The CDR3 loop is CASSVGGAISGNTIYF. The DNA of the CDR3 is TGTGCCAGCAGTGTGGGAGGGGCGATCTCTGGAAACACCATATATTTT.

This rearrangement joins TRBV27 to TRBJ2-2; 10 bases line up with TRBD2. CDR1 MNHEY and CDR2 SMNVEV come from the germline V gene (reference sequence). The V gene end was trimmed by 5 bases and the J gene end by 5 bases; junction bases not matched to a gene: 11. The CDR3 spans 17 residues. The CDR3 nucleotides read TGTGCCAGCAGTGCCAGAGGACTAGCGGCCGGGACCGGGGAGCTGTTTTTT. It translates to CASSARGLAAGTGELFF.

The chain recombines TRBV7-2 with TRBJ1-1, with D perhaps matching TRBD1 (6 bases). Germline V CDR1 and CDR2: SGHTA, FQGNSA. This CDR3 contains 15 residues. Trimming removed 3 bases from V and 10 bases from J, with 21 bases in between. The CDR3 loop is CASSFVQQGKDGAFF. CDR3 nucleotide sequence: TGTGCCAGCAGCTTTGTCCAACAGGGTAAAGACGGAGCTTTCTTT.

This chain uses TRBV4-1 with TRBJ1-2, with D possibly TRBD1 on 5 matching bases. The CDR3 spans 17 residues. Germline CDR1 and CDR2: MGHRA and YSYEKL. Trimming shortened V by 0 bases and J by 5 bases, and 19 bases separated the two germline ends. The DNA of the CDR3 is TGCGCCAGCAGCCAAGATGAGAATCGGAGGGGTGGATATGGCTACACCTTC. This encodes CASSQDENRRGGYGYTF.

Note on this clone: The junction does not match germline at one end; this may be a read error. V is TRBV28 and J is TRBJ1-2; 10 bases agree with TRBD1. Per germline, CDR1 MDHEN and CDR2 SYDVKM. This CDR3 comprises 16 residues. In DNA, the CDR3 is TGTGCCAGCACTTTAGACAGGGGGCGAGCTAACTATGGCTACACCTTC. Encoded protein: CASTLDRGRANYGYTF.

The V call is TRBV9, the J call TRBJ2-5, with D tentatively TRBD1 (6 bases). Germline CDR1 reads SGDLS; CDR2 reads YYNGEE. There are 16 residues in the CDR3. The V end was cut by 2 bases, the J end by 0 bases, with 14 bases between. The DNA of the CDR3 is TGTGCCAGCAGCGTTGCCCCTCGGACAGACCAAGAGACCCAGTACTTC. This encodes CASSVAPRTDQETQYF. Drawing the rest from reference TRBV9 and TRBJ2-5, the complete variable domain is DSGVTQTPKHLITATGQRVTLRCSPRSGDLSVYWYQQSLDQGLQFLIQYYNGEERAKGNILERFSAQQFPDLHSELNLSSLELGDSALYFCASSVAPRTDQETQYFGPGTRLLVL.

With respect to this clone: Other DNA sequences in this sample translate to the same CDR3. V gene TRBV5-1 combines with J gene TRBJ2-2; TRBD1 aligns across 9 bases. CDR1 is SGHRS and CDR2 is YFSETQ in the germline V gene. The CDR3 has 15 residues. Germline trimming cut 5 bases from V and 0 bases from J; bases unmatched to any gene: 2. The CDR3 reads CASRQGATNTGELFF. The DNA for the CDR3 is TGCGCCAGCAGACAGGGGGCAACGAACACCGGGGAGCTGTTTTTT. The complete variable domain, with remaining parts taken from reference TRBV5-1 and TRBJ2-2, reads KAGVTQTPRYLIKTRGQQVTLSCSPISGHRSVSWYQQTPGQGLQFLFEYFSETQRNKGNFPGRFSGRQFSNSRSEMNVSTLELGDSALYLCASRQGATNTGELFFGEGSRLTVL.

This rearrangement joins TRBV29-1 to TRBJ2-7, with D maybe TRBD1 (6 bases). Trimming cost V 6 bases and J 7 bases, with 22 bases left between them. Germline CDR1 SQVTM, CDR2 ANQGSEA. This CDR3 comprises 14 residues. In nucleotides, the CDR3 is TGCAGCGTCATATTGGACAGTCGGGCTAGGGAGCAGTACTTC. It codes for CSVILDSRAREQYF.

The CDR3 loop is CASSPPPGETQYF. The DNA for the CDR3 is TGCGCCAGCAGCCCTCCTCCCGGGGAGACCCAGTACTTC. The V call is TRBV5-1, the J call TRBJ2-5; no firm D call. V was cut by 4 bases and J by 5 bases, with 12 bases left in between. CDR1 and CDR2 (germline): SGHRS, YFSETQ. There are 13 residues in the CDR3.

The V gene is TRBV11-2, the J gene TRBJ1-2; 9 positions agree with TRBD1. V trimming: 1 base; J trimming: 8 bases; junction bases outside the gene matches: 5. Germline lookup yields CDR1 SGHAT and CDR2 FQNNGV. The CDR3 length is 14 residues. CDR3 nucleotides: TGTGCCAGCAGCTTAGGTACAGGGGGCTGGGGCTACACCTTC. Translating gives CASSLGTGGWGYTF.

The V call is TRBV5-6, the J call TRBJ1-1; D gene unclear. The length of the CDR3 is 14 residues. V was shortened by 2 bases and J by 1 base, with 9 bases between the two germline ends. In germline, CDR1 is SGHDT, CDR2 YYEEEE. The CDR3 region has the DNA TGTGCCAGCAGCTTAATACAGCCGAACACTGAAGCTTTCTTT. Amino acids: CASSLIQPNTEAFF.

The chain uses TRBV6-5 and TRBJ2-3; D possibly corresponds to TRBD2 (5 bases). There are 13 residues in the CDR3. The ends were cut back, 8 bases at V and 4 bases at J, with 13 bases in the middle. Per the germline V gene, CDR1 is MNHEY and CDR2 is SVGAGI. The CDR3 coding sequence is TGTGCCAGCGGTACTAGTGTCGCAGATACGCAGTATTTT. It specifies CASGTSVADTQYF.

This clone was counted a single time. The chain combines TRBV6-1 with TRBJ2-4; perhaps TRBD2 as D (7 bases). This CDR3 spans 15 amino acids. Trimming left V 9 bases short and J 5 bases short, with 20 bases between. Germline CDR1 and CDR2: MNHNS and SASEGT. The CDR3 bases are TGTGCCAGTTCAGGGATTAGGGGGGGACAAAACATTCAGTACTTC. Translating it yields CASSGIRGGQNIQYF.